These 13 T cell receptor beta chains share one sample of origin, sequenced in a study of graft-versus-host responses after intestinal transplantation (dated by TCRdb to the early 2020s). Libraries were prepared through the immunoSEQ multiplex PCR assay. This is the immuneACCESS table as TCRdb keeps it, with only in-frame sequences that have V and J called. A part of the clones is gone; compared with another copy, unresolved V genes explain less than half, and the rest is unexplained. The sample table records about 98,000 clones; roughly 88% of these occur just once. The ten largest account for 1.4% of the sample. Sequenced here: PBMCs, sampled 255 days after intestinal transplant. The receptors were sampled from a human patient who received an intestinal transplant, so some T cells may come from the graft donor.

The chain carries TRBV18 and TRBJ2-5; 11 bases are a match to TRBD2. The end of the DNA is better explained by TRBJ2-7, so the J call may be wrong. The CDR3 has 15 amino acids. The germline CDR1 and CDR2 sequences are KGHSH and LQKENI. The CDR3 spells CASSSASGGPYEQYF. CDR3 coding DNA: TGTGCCAGCTCCTCGGCTAGCGGGGGGCCCTACGAGCAGTACTTC.

The gene calls are TRBV7-9 and TRBJ2-3, with D perhaps given as TRBD1 or TRBD2 (5 bases each). The V end lost 5 bases, the J end lost 0 bases, and 18 bases lay between the germline ends. Germline V CDR1 and CDR2: SEHNR, FQNEAQ (reference sequence). The CDR3 covers 17 residues. In DNA, the CDR3 is TGTGCCAGCAGCCCGTCCGTGGGGGTCCCTAGCACAGATACGCAGTATTTT. It encodes CASSPSVGVPSTDTQYF.

This clone was recorded once. This sequence joins TRBV9 and TRBJ1-3; a possible D gene is TRBD1 (6 bases). The V gene lost 0 bases and the J gene lost 0 bases, with 19 bases spanning the gap. Germline CDR1 reads SGDLS; CDR2 reads YYNGEE. There are 19 residues in the CDR3. The DNA of the CDR3 is TGTGCCAGCAGCGTAGAGGGGCGAGGGGGGACACGCTCTGGAAACACCATATATTTT. Translating gives CASSVEGRGGTRSGNTIYF.

This clone is a singleton in its sample. This chain uses TRBV6-5 with TRBJ2-2; D gene ambiguous. V was clipped by 6 bases and J by 4 bases, with 15 bases between them. The germline CDR1 and CDR2 sequences are MNHEY and SVGAGI. The CDR3 runs 15 residues. The CDR3 bases are TGTGCCAGCAGACGAGACTCAAAGGGCACCGGGGAGCTGTTTTTT. It is translated as CASRRDSKGTGELFF.

A word on this clone: A junction boundary mismatches the germline segment, possibly from a read error. The chain employs TRBV28 and TRBJ2-5; no definite D call. There are 11 residues in the CDR3. Per the germline V gene, CDR1 is MDHEN and CDR2 is SYDVKM. CDR3 in amino acids: CATGGLNKHHF. In DNA form, the CDR3 reads TGTGCCACCGGCGGCCTTAATAAACACCACTTC.

This chain joins TRBV28 and TRBJ2-3, with 10 bases aligning to TRBD1. The CDR3 loop spans 13 amino acids. The V and J ends lost 6 bases and 7 bases, in that order; junction bases with no gene match: 4. Germline assignment: CDR1 MDHEN and CDR2 SYDVKM. CDR3 loop: CASRTGGGNTQYF. CDR3 DNA sequence: TGTGCCAGCAGGACAGGGGGCGGGAATACGCAGTATTTT.

This chain joins TRBV4-1 and TRBJ1-3, with D tentatively TRBD1 (5 bases). CDR3 length: 16 residues. Germline V gene data show CDR1 as MGHRA and CDR2 as YSYEKL. The V end was cut by 0 bases, the J end by 4 bases, with 13 bases between. CDR3 DNA sequence: TGCGCCAGCAGCCAAGATAGGGCAGGGAGGGGAAACACCATATATTTT. Translated, it gives CASSQDRAGRGNTIYF.

This chain uses TRBV19 with TRBJ1-5; D is unclear. This CDR3 spans 13 amino acids. Trimming pared 4 bases from V and 7 bases from J, leaving 11 bases between. Looked up from germline, CDR1 is LNHDA and CDR2 is SQIVND (reference sequence). As DNA, the CDR3 is TGTGCCAGTAGTACCCGGTTGGCGCAGCCCCAGCATTTT. This sequence encodes CASSTRLAQPQHF.

The chain is built from TRBV2 and TRBJ2-7; D might be TRBD1 (6 bases). CDR3 length equals 11 residues. The germline gives CDR1 SNHLY, CDR2 FYNNEI. V was cut by 6 bases and J by 6 bases, with 9 bases left in between. The CDR3 sequence: CASRGAGEQYF. The CDR3 region has the DNA TGTGCCAGCAGGGGGGCGGGCGAGCAGTACTTC.

This chain connects TRBV27 to TRBJ2-7; 8 bases are a match to TRBD1. The CDR3 consists of 14 residues. CDR1 and CDR2 (germline): MNHEY, SMNVEV (reference sequence). V dropped 6 bases and J dropped 5; count of bases not matched to a gene: 9. The CDR3 nucleotides read TGTGCCAGCAGCCCGGACAGGGCGGGGCACGAGCAGTACTTC. Amino acids: CASSPDRAGHEQYF.

This chain uses TRBV6-5 with TRBJ1-5; possibly TRBD1 for D (5 bases). CDR1 is MNHEY, CDR2 SVGAGI, per germline. This CDR3 has 14 residues. Between the trimmed V and J ends, which lost 6 bases and 0 bases, there was a span of 9 bases. In nucleotides, the CDR3 is TGTGCCAGCAGGGGGCTCTATAGCAATCAGCCCCAGCATTTT. Protein sequence: CASRGLYSNQPQHF.

The chain couples TRBV6-1 to TRBJ1-1; no firm D call. CDR3 length: 15 residues. Germline V lookup: CDR1 MNHNS, CDR2 SASEGT. Trimming stripped 0 bases from V and 4 bases from J, with 12 bases between. The CDR3 region is CASSEAESGSTEAFF. In DNA, the CDR3 is TGTGCCAGCAGTGAAGCGGAGTCGGGGAGCACTGAAGCTTTCTTT.

Details on this clone: An end of the junction does not agree with germline; a read error may underlie this. This CDR3 reads CASSLGGTSGSDEQLF. The CDR3 DNA reads as TGCGCCAGCAGCTTGGGCGGGACTAGCGGGAGCGATGAGCAGCTCTTC. This chain links TRBV5-1 with TRBJ2-1, with 14 bases that match TRBD2. Germline V gene lookup returns CDR1 SGHRS and CDR2 YFSETQ. The CDR3 is 16 residues long.